This T cell receptor (beta chain) was documented in a study of OX40 agonist ivuxolimab in advanced cancers. Findings and limits, study-wide: At 0.1 to 3.0 mg/kg, clonal expansion of CD4+ and CD8+ blood T cells had occurred by week 6. On average, CD8+ T cells had more expanded clones than CD4+.

In regard to this clone: Its antigen is unidentified.

Sampled blood was obtained at baseline, cycle 4 day 1, and cycle 7 day 1. Measured with immunoSEQ multiplex PCR; TCRdb has only the in-frame clones, and not every one. The table lists tens of thousands of clones, 75% to 90% of them singletons. The input for sequencing was CD4+ or CD8+ T cells sorted from blood, taken in a trial of the OX40 agonist ivuxolimab. This receptor was identified in an adult with an advanced solid tumor such as melanoma, head and neck, liver or kidney cancer.

CDR3 in DNA: TGTGCCAGTAGTATACCCCTCGGACTAGCTGGGGTGGGTGAGCAGTTCTTC. Encoded protein: CASSIPLGLAGVGEQFF. V and J are TRBV19 and TRBJ2-1; 8 nucleotides match TRBD2. The V gene end was trimmed by 2 bases and the J gene end by 9 bases; junction bases not matched to a gene: 15. There are 17 residues in the CDR3. CDR1 and CDR2 from the germline V gene are LNHDA and SQIVND (reference sequence).